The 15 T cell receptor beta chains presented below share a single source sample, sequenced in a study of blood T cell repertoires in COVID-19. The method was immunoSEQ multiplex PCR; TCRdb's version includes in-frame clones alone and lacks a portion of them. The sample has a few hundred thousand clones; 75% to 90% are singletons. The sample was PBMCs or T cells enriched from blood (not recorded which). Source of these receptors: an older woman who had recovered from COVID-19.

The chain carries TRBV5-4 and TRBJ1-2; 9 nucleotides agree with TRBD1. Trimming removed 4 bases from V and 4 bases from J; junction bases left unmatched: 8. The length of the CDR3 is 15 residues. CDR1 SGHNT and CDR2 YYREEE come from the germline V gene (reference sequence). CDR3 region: CASSANTGGAYGYTF. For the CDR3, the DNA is TGTGCCAGCAGCGCTAATACAGGGGGCGCCTATGGCTACACCTTC. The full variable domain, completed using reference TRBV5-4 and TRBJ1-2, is ETGVTQSPTHLIKTRGQQVTLRCSSQSGHNTVSWYQQALGQGPQFIFQYYREEENGRGNFPPRFSGLQFPNYSSELNVNALELDDSALYLCASSANTGGAYGYTFGSGTRLTVV.

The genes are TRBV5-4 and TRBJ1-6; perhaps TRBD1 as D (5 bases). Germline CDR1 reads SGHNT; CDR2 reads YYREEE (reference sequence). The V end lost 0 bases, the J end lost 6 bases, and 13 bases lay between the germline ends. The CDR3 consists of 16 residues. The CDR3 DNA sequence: TGTGCCAGCAGCTTGGGGGGCAGGGAGGGTAATTCACCCCTCCACTTT. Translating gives CASSLGGREGNSPLHF.

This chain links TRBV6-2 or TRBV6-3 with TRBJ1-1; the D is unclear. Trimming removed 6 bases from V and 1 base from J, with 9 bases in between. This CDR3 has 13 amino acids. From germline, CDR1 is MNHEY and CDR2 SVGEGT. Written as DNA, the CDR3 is TGTGCCAGCAGCCTCACAGCGAACACTGAAGCTTTCTTT. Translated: CASSLTANTEAFF.

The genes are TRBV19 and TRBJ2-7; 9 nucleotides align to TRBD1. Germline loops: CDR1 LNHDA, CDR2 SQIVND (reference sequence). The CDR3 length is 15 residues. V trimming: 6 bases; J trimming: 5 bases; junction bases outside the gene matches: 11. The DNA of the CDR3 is TGTGCCAGTAGCCGAGGGACAGGGTACGGTCACGAGCAGTACGTC. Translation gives CASSRGTGYGHEQYV.

This CDR3 reads CASSLDGGDNEQFF. For the CDR3, the DNA is TGCGCCAGCAGCTTGGACGGGGGGGACAATGAGCAGTTCTTC. The genes are TRBV5-1 and TRBJ2-1; 8 nucleotides align to TRBD2. Germline V lookup: CDR1 SGHRS, CDR2 YFSETQ. V lost 0 bases, J lost 5 bases, and 1 base stayed unmatched. The CDR3 loop spans 14 amino acids.

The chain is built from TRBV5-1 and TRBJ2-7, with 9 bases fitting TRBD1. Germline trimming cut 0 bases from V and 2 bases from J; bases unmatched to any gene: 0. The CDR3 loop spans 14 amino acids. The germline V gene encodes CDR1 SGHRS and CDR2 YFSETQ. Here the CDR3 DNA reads TGCGCCAGCAGCTTGGGGGACAGGGCCTACGAGCAGTACGTC. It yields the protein CASSLGDRAYEQYV.

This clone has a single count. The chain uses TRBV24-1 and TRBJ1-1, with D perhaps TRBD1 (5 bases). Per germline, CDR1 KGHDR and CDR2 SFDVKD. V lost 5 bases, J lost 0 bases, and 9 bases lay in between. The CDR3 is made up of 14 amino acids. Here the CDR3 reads CATSAGGMNTEAFF. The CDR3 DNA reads TGTGCCACCAGTGCTGGGGGGATGAACACTGAAGCTTTCTTT.

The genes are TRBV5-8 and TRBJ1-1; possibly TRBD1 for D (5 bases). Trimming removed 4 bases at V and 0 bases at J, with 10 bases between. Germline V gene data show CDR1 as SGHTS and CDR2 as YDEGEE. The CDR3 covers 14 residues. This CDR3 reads CASSRGRLNTEAFF. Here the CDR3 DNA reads TGTGCCAGCAGCCGGGGGAGGCTGAACACTGAAGCTTTCTTT. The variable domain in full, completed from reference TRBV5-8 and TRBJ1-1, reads EAGVTQSPTHLIKTRGQQATLRCSPISGHTSVYWYQQALGLGLQFLLWYDEGEERNRGNFPPRFSGRQFPNYSSELNVNALELEDSALYLCASSRGRLNTEAFFGQGTRLTVV.

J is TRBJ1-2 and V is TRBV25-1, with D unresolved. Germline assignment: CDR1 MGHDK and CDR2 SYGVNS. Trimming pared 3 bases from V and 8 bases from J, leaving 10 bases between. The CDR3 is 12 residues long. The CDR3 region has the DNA TGTGCCAGCAGTGATCGTAGCCGAGGCTACACCTTC. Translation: CASSDRSRGYTF.

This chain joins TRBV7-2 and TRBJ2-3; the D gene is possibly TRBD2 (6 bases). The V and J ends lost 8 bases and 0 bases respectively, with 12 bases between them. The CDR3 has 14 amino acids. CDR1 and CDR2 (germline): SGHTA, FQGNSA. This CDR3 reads CASRPGLSTDTQYF. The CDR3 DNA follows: TGTGCCAGCCGGCCGGGACTCAGCACAGATACGCAGTATTTT.

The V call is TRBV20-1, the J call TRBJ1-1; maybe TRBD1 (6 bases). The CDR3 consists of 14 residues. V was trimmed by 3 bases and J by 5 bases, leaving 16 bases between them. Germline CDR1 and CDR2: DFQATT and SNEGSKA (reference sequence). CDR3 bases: TGCAGTGCTAGTCCCCAGGGGAAGGGTACTGAAGCTTTCTTT. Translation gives CSASPQGKGTEAFF.

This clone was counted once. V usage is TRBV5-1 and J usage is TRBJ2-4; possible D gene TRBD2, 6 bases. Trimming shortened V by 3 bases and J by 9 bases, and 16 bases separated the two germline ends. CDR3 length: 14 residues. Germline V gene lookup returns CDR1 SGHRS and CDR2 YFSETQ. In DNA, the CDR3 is TGCGCCAGCAGCTCCTCGTCCCTGGGGGGCATTCAGTACTTC. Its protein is CASSSSSLGGIQYF. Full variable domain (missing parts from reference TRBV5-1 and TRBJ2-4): KAGVTQTPRYLIKTRGQQVTLSCSPISGHRSVSWYQQTPGQGLQFLFEYFSETQRNKGNFPGRFSGRQFSNSRSEMNVSTLELGDSALYLCASSSSSLGGIQYFGAGTRLSVL.

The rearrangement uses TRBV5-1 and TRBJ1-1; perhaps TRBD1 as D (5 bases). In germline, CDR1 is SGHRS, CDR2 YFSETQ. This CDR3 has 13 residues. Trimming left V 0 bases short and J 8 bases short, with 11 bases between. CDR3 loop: CASSLASGGEAFF. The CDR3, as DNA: TGCGCCAGCAGCTTGGCCTCCGGGGGGGAAGCTTTCTTT. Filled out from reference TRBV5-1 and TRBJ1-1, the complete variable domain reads KAGVTQTPRYLIKTRGQQVTLSCSPISGHRSVSWYQQTPGQGLQFLFEYFSETQRNKGNFPGRFSGRQFSNSRSEMNVSTLELGDSALYLCASSLASGGEAFFGQGTRLTVV.

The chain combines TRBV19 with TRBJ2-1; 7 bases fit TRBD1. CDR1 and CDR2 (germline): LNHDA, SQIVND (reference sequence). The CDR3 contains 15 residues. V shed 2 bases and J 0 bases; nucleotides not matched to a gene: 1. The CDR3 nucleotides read TGTGCCAGTAGTATATCAGGGGGCTCCTACAATGAGCAGTTCTTC. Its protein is CASSISGGSYNEQFF.

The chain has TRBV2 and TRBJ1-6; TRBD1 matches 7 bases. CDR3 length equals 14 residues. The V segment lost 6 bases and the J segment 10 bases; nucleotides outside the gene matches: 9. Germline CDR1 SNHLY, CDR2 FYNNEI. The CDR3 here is CASRPQGERSPLHF. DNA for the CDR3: TGTGCCAGCAGGCCCCAGGGGGAGAGATCACCCCTCCACTTT. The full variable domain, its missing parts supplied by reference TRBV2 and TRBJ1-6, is EPEVTQTPSHQVTQMGQEVILRCVPISNHLYFYWYRQILGQKVEFLVSFYNNEISEKSEIFDDQFSVERPDGSNFTLKIRSTKLEDSAMYFCASRPQGERSPLHFGNGTRLTVT.